This TCR beta chain derives from a study of cytomegalovirus exposure and HLA in healthy donors. Across the study: From HLA-typed donors, an early data release held about 85 million unique TCRs. Study-level results: Usually a TCR sequence was rare, but some public TCRs were found in many donors. 87-base-pair reads could not separate some V segments, including TRBV6-2 and TRBV6-3. Relative to the approximately 680-donor mean, N-insertions were reportedly fewer in an Asian-associated ancestry cluster in a later analysis.

The CDR3 loop spans 16 amino acids. The V gene end was trimmed by 7 bases and the J gene end by 2 bases; junction bases not matched to a gene: 10. Germline V gives CDR1 MDHEN, CDR2 SYDVKM. PCR primers comprised 60 Vbeta and 13 Jbeta primers. Clones were sequenced by immunoSEQ multiplex PCR, and TCRdb holds only the in-frame ones, with some missing. Among approximately 210,000 clones listed, roughly 80% were seen once. In the case of this clone: The antigen is undetermined.

This sequence was found in a woman between 45 and 65 years old in good health and CMV-seronegative. The gene calls are TRBV28 and TRBJ2-7, with TRBD2 matching over 11 bases. Source material: PBMCs. CDR3 sequence (DNA): TGTGCCAGCATCCCCCGGGTAGCGGGAGGGCCCTACGAGCAGTACTTC. Encoded protein: CASIPRVAGGPYEQYF.